This T cell receptor beta chain was identified in a study of shared clonotypes between healthy human individuals. General study results and limits: A limitation of the genetic and exposure-history diversity represented arose from few donors.

TCRdb keeps only in-frame clones here, not all; method: immunoSEQ multiplex PCR. The profile shows 450,000 or so clones, roughly 80% of them singletons. This clone was observed a handful of times. The antigen is unknown. Healthy HIV-negative adults without recent acute infections or vaccinations served as donors. Genomic DNA for unsorted samples was obtained from about 90 million PBMCs. What was sequenced was PBMCs. The receptor was derived from a woman aged 40 to 55 in good health. Some clones in this sample may be carry-over from other donors' samples.

CDR3 loop: CASSQDGGNYGYTF. CDR3 DNA: TGTGCCAGCAGCCAAGATGGGGGTAACTATGGCTACACCTTC. V usage is TRBV5-6 and J usage is TRBJ1-2; perhaps TRBD1 as D (5 bases). Trimming pared 4 bases from V and 1 base from J, leaving 11 bases between. The CDR3 consists of 14 residues. Germline V lookup: CDR1 SGHDT, CDR2 YYEEEE. Drawing the rest from reference TRBV5-6 and TRBJ1-2, the complete variable domain is DAGVTQSPTHLIKTRGQQVTLRCSPKSGHDTVSWYQQALGQGPQFIFQYYEEEERQRGNFPDRFSGHQFPNYSSELNVNALLLGDSALYLCASSQDGGNYGYTFGSGTRLTVV.